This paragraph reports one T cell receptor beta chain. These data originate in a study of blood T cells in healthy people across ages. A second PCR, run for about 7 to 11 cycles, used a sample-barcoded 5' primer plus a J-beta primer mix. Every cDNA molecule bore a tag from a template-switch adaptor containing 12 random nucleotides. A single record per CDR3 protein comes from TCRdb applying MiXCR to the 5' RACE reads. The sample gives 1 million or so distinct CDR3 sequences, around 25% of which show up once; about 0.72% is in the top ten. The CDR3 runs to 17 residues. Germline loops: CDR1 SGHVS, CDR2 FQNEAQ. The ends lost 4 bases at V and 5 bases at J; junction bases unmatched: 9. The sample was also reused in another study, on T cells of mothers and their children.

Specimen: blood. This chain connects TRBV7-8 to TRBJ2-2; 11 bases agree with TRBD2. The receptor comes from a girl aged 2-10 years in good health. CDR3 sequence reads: CASSSFALAGVTGELFF. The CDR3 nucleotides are TGTGCCAGCAGCTCGTTTGCACTAGCGGGAGTGACCGGGGAGCTGTTTTTT.